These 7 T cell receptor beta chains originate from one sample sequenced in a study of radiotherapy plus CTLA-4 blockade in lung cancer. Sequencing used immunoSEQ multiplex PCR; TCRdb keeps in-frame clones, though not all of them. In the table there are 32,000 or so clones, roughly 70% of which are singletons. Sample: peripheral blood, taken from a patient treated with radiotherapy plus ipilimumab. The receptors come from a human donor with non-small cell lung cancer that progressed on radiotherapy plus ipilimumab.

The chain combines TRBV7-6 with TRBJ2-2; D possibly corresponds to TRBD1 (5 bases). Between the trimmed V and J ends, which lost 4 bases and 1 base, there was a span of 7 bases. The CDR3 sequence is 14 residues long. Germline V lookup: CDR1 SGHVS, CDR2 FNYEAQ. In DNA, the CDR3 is TGTGCCAGCAGCTATACAGGGAACACCGGGGAGCTGTTTTTT. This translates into CASSYTGNTGELFF.

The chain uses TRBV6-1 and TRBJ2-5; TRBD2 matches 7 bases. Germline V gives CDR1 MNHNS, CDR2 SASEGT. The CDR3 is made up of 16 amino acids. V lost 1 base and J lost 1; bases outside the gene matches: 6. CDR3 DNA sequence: TGTGCCAGCAGTGAAGGACCGGTAGCGGGCCAAGAGACCCAGTACTTC. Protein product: CASSEGPVAGQETQYF.

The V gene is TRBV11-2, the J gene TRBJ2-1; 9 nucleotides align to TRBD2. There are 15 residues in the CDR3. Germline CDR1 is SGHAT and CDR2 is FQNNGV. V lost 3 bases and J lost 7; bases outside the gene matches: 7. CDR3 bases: TGTGCCAGCAGCTTCGGGACTAGCCTCCAAAATGAGCAGTTCTTC. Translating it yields CASSFGTSLQNEQFF.

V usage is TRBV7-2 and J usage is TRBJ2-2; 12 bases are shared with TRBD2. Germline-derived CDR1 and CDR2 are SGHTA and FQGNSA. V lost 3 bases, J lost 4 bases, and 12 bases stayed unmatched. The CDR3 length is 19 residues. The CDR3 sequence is CASSLELGLAGGPTGELFF. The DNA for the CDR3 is TGTGCCAGCAGCTTGGAGTTAGGTCTAGCGGGAGGGCCCACCGGGGAGCTGTTTTTT.

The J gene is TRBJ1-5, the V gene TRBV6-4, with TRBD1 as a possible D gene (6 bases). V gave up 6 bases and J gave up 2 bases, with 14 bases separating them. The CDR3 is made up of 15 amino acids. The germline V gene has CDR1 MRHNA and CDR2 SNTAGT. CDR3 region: CASSPTGKGNQPQHF. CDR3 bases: TGTGCCAGCAGCCCCACAGGGAAGGGCAATCAGCCCCAGCATTTT.

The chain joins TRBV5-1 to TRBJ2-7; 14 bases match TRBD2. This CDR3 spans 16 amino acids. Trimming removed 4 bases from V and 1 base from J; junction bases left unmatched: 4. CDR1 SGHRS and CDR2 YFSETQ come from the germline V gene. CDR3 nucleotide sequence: TGCGCCAGCAGCACGGGACTAGCGGGAGAGTCCTACGAGCAGTACTTC. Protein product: CASSTGLAGESYEQYF.

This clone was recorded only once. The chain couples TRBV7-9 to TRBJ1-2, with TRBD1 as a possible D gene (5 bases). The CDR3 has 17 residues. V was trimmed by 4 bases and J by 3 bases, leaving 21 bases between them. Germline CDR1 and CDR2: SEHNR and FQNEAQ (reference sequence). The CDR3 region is CASSYSWAGSQDYGYTF. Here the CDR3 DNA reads TGTGCCAGCAGCTACTCCTGGGCAGGGTCTCAAGACTATGGCTACACCTTC.